This T cell receptor (beta chain) was found in a study of cytomegalovirus exposure and HLA in healthy donors. Whole-study context: In a previous analysis, 110 million or so unique TCR beta sequences were found from 150 million to 200 million T cells.

PCR employed 60 Vbeta and 13 Jbeta primers. Here immunoSEQ multiplex PCR was the method, and the copy in TCRdb shows in-frame clones only, minus some. In the table there are 95,000 to 150,000 clones, about 78% of which are singletons. With 1 base removed from V and 2 bases from J, the gap between germline ends came to 16 bases. There are 17 residues in the CDR3. From germline, CDR1 is SGHDN and CDR2 FVKESK. Study findings and constraints: Investigators reported 150 to 200 TCR beta chains as tied to cytomegalovirus. A link between a missense DCLRE1C variant and TCR beta V- and J-gene trimming emerged from a later analysis.

Each donor was nominally healthy when sampled (though unrecorded immune exposures were likely). Remarks on this clone: Its matching antigen is unknown.

Sequencing was carried out using PBMCs. The TCR was taken from a woman aged 40 to 49 in good health and CMV-seropositive. V gene TRBV14 combines with J gene TRBJ2-3; D remains ambiguous. The CDR3 DNA sequence: TGTGCCAGCAGCCAAGGATTGATCACAGACGTCACAGATACGCAGTATTTT. Its translation: CASSQGLITDVTDTQYF.